This T cell receptor (beta chain) originates from a study of monozygotic twins with cystic fibrosis. Turning to the study itself: Library input was approximately 3.1 micrograms of fragmented DNA, with approximately 14 PCR cycles.

Notes on the study in general: Shared CDR3 numbers were not associated with age, concordance or severity. V usage most resembled the co-twin in 13 of 16 pairs. Clonality was generally low (median roughly 0.01), higher in the most severe patients.

A word on this clone: Its antigen is not known.

Sequenced by immunoSEQ multiplex PCR; TCRdb stores in-frame clones only, minus some. The sample records about 36,000 clones, about 89% being singletons. The specimen sequenced was blood. The receptor comes from a boy aged 2 to 10 with cystic fibrosis.

The CDR3 protein is CASRLGTGNTGELFF. The CDR3 DNA sequence: TGCGCCAGCAGACTTGGGACAGGTAACACCGGGGAGCTGTTTTTT. V gene TRBV5-1 combines with J gene TRBJ2-2; TRBD1 matches 8 bases. The junction had 5 bases not matched to a gene; V was cut back by 5 bases and J by 2 bases. Germline CDR1 is SGHRS and CDR2 is YFSETQ. This CDR3 spans 15 amino acids.